This T cell receptor (beta chain) was obtained from a study of T cells in Graves' hyperthyroidism and ophthalmopathy. Broader study findings: Ophthalmopathy prediction by the model preceded onset by a median roughly 6 months. Clonotypes that were expanded in thyroid above 0.001 mostly appeared in blood too.

CDR1 MDHEN and CDR2 SYDVKM come from the germline V gene. The CDR3 extends over 14 amino acids. Trimming removed 3 bases at V and 1 base at J, with 9 bases between. Patients aged 18 to 65 had newly diagnosed hyperthyroidism that had lasted under 2 months. The diagnoses drew upon clinical symptoms, serum thyroxine and TRAb, thyroid ultrasound and orbital computed tomography. It was RNA transcripts that yielded the amplified TCR beta CDR3 regions. The HTBI set primed first-round TCR CDR3 RT-PCR. TCRdb re-analysed the multiplex PCR reads in MiXCR, keeping a single row per CDR3 protein. The data contain roughly 660,000 distinct CDR3 sequences, 15% to 20% of them seen just once; the ten biggest clones take up less than 20%. A few counts support this clonotype. Its antigen is as yet unknown.

Sequencing was performed on blood. The source is a man between 45 and 60 years old with Graves' hyperthyroidism. This chain links TRBV28 with TRBJ2-5, with D possibly being TRBD1 (5 bases). CDR3 bases: TGTGCCAGCAGTTTTCAGGGTGCCCAAGAGACCCAGTACTTC. The encoded protein is CASSFQGAQETQYF. The complete variable domain, with remaining parts taken from reference TRBV28 and TRBJ2-5, reads DVKVTQSSRYLVKRTGEKVFLECVQDMDHENMFWYRQDPGLGLRLIYFSYDVKMKEKGDIPEGYSVSREKKERFSLILESASTNQTSMYLCASSFQGAQETQYFGPGTRLLVL.